The TCR beta chain under discussion was sequenced for a study of blood T cell repertoires in COVID-19. About the research overall: Material from acute and convalescent COVID-19 was sourced from the United States, Italy and Spain. T cells, B-cell-depleted T cells, or PBMCs provided the cDNA or gDNA that served as material.

Per the authors' pipeline: Nucleated cell counts were estimated from reference gene primer amplification. Measured with immunoSEQ multiplex PCR; TCRdb has only the in-frame clones, and not every one. V and J calls and clone size are copied from that table; D and trimming were computed from the DNA. Among 150,000 to 200,000 clones, around 87% were seen once, and the ten largest hold roughly 3.9%. Trimming cost V 4 bases and J 12 bases, with 13 bases left between them. Per germline, CDR1 SGHNT and CDR2 YYREEE (reference sequence). The CDR3 contains 12 residues. This chain uses TRBV5-4 with TRBJ1-4; tentatively, D is TRBD1 (6 bases). Source material: peripheral blood. The origin of this receptor is a man in his late teens or twenties with active or convalescent COVID-19. Here the CDR3 DNA reads TGTGCCAGCAGCCCCGGGACACAAGAACTGTTTTTT. This codes for CASSPGTQELFF.